Described below is a single TCR beta chain sequence and its context. Its target antigen remains unknown. No base quality values were provided; no much bigger clone lies one nucleotide off. The entry originates in a study of blood T cells in healthy people across ages (dated by TCRdb to between 2014 and 2017). Study-level background: In model experiments, template switching captured about one uniquely barcoded TCR beta cDNA molecule for every two T cells. The study measured age-related changes in TCR beta repertoire diversity using deep sequencing normalized with unique cDNA molecular identifiers. Four age groups were formed from the donors: young (average 16 years), middle-aged (approximately 41), aged (about 62) and long-lived (about 80). To avoid experimental bias, donors of different ages were distributed randomly across sequencing lanes. The study analyzed two additional independent replicas of 1 million unique cDNA reads from the same blood draw for two donors, one aged 18 to 30 and one aged 80 or older. What the research found in general, with its limitations: Compared with the aged group, the long-lived group had more naive CD4+ T cells, fewer expanded clones and increased TCR diversity, suggesting age selection. The percentage of naive T cells measured by flow cytometry correlated strongly with observed TCR beta diversity. Because donor CMV infection status was unknown, age-related changes in expanded clonotypes were potentially confounded. As age increased, observed TCR beta diversity per million T cells dropped in a roughly linear way, and a significant reduction was already evident by age roughly 36. Total diversity estimates from one million sequenced T cells were considered lower bounds and underestimates. Bulk unsorted PBMC profiling prevented conclusive comparison of naive and antigen-experienced compartments.

From its cysteine to its phenylalanine, the CDR3 spans 13 amino acids. The sequence is cut down to CDR3 DNA, 39 bases in frame from base 1. The V and J ends are trimmed by 3 bases and 5 bases, leaving 10 bases between them. The germline V gene yields SGHTA for CDR1 and FQGNSA for CDR2. The library relied on 5' RACE. These reads were obtained on an Illumina HiSeq 2500. A second PCR of about 6 to 11 cycles was performed with a sample-barcoded 5' primer and a J-beta primer mix. Each TCR beta cDNA molecule received a unique molecular identifier from a template-switch 5' adaptor carrying 12 random nucleotides. At least 3 million CDR3-containing paired-end reads were obtained from each sample. First-strand cDNA was synthesized from all RNA with the Mint cDNA synthesis kit, primed by a TRBC-specific oligonucleotide. All cDNA was treated with uracil-DNA glycosylase and then went through a first 18-cycle PCR with the universal primers M1SS and BC2_uni_R. The study's own analysis went as follows. Normalization of each sample was performed by random selection of 1 million high-quality reads, each carrying a distinct molecular identifier. Reads with shared molecular identifiers were discarded instead of being binned into consensus sequences. MiTCR, run with a Q25 quality threshold and the strictest error-elimination algorithm, handled CDR3 identification, clonotype clustering and error correction. A nonparametric unseen species model with Euler transformation was used to estimate a lower bound on total TCR beta diversity. TCRdb reworked the public reads: Q25 trimming with fastp, MiXCR clone assembly, productive beta chains retained. Records with the same CDR3 protein are collapsed into one entry carrying the most frequent genes and DNA. TCRdb's processing, not the study's, gives the V and J calls here. The sample table contains about 1.8 million distinct CDR3 sequences; only one count was recorded for 49% of them. Together, the top ten hold 2.1% of the sample.

Donors were 39 systemically healthy Caucasian individuals from Russia aged roughly 6 to 100 years. Around 9.9 milliliters of peripheral blood were collected from each donor into EDTA-treated Vacutainer tubes. Ficoll-Paque density-gradient centrifugation was used to isolate PBMCs, with at least 6.5 million per sample. Total RNA, at least 6 micrograms per sample, was extracted from PBMCs with Trizol reagent. For every donor, flow cytometry on a PBMC aliquot measured the percentage of naive CD45RAhigh/CD27high T cells. The source is a woman in her thirties or forties in good health. This chain is built from TRBV7-2 and TRBJ1-2; a weak D assignment points to TRBD1 (5 bases agree). The sample taken for sequencing was blood. The DNA sequence is TGTGCCAGCAGCTTTCAGGGAGAGTATGGCTACACCTTC. Its protein product is CASSFQGEYGYTF.